The entry that follows covers one T cell receptor (beta chain) sequence. This clonotype has a handful of counts. It has no known antigen specificity. No base qualities exist here, and no much larger clone lies one base off it. The method behind the library was RACE. Sequencing was carried out with a NextSeq 500. During library preparation, unique molecular identifiers were attached to individual cDNA molecules so that TCRs could be counted in a quantitative, reproducible way. From each blood RNA sample, both TCR alpha and TCR beta chains were sequenced. Under the source paper's analysis protocol: The median number of TCRs per sample was around 96,000, ranging from roughly 23,224 to 690,600. V, J and CDR3 annotation of the TCR reads was performed with the Decombinator software suite. For PS versus PT1 abundance plots, all samples were subsampled to the same number of TCRs (28,000). Expanded TCRs were defined as absent before sensitization and observed at least eight times at the 2-week time point. The public reads were run again by TCRdb, first through fastp at Q25 and then through MiXCR, and only productive beta chains were kept. Here each entry gathers all rows of one CDR3 protein and keeps the most common genes and DNA. These V and J calls derive from TCRdb rather than the authors' analysis. The sample table holds fewer than 350,000 distinct CDR3 sequences, of which almost 8% were seen once. The top ten clones comprise approximately 1.2% of the sample.

From the cysteine up to the phenylalanine, the CDR3 has a length of 13 residues. Only CDR3 DNA remains: 39 bases, in frame from the first base. V trim: 4 bases; J trim: 12 bases; unmatched bases: 10. Taken from the germline V gene, the CDR1 and CDR2 loops are MRHNA and SNTAGT. The data were taken from a study of human T cells and chemical hapten exposure (dated by TCRdb to about 2021). Background on the whole study: For sensitization, 2% DPC in acetone was applied to a roughly 2 cm by roughly 2 cm area of upper inner arm skin. About 29 alopecia patients gave blood for TCR sequencing at one to four time points (pre-sensitization, 2, 6 and 24 weeks). Libraries were pooled for sequencing, and per-sample TCR yields varied mainly because of small differences in library volumes within the pool. The study tracked peripheral blood TCR repertoire changes in vivo during primary and secondary sensitization to the hapten diphenylcyclopropenone (DPC) in alopecia patients. Patch testing was done on the upper back using Finn chambers containing 0.01% DPC, and results were scored after 6 days according to International Contact Dermatitis Research Group standards. Weekly therapeutic DPC doses were additionally applied to the scalp of patients throughout the approximately 24-week study period. Patient blood was sampled pre-sensitization (week 0) and at 2, 6 and about 24 weeks after DPC sensitization. The patient cohort, mostly female, included alopecia areata with under or over 50% scalp involvement, alopecia totalis and alopecia universalis. The paper as a whole reports these results and caveats: Expanded TCRs formed significantly more large CDR3 similarity clusters than pre-sensitization or healthy control sets, consistent with antigen-driven responses. Repeated subsampling changed both the strength of the expansion versus patch-test correlation and the threshold at which the correlation became significant. Patch test score correlated positively with the number of PT1 expanded TCRs, reaching significance at thresholds 8, 16 and 32 but not at 4. Alopecia, a presumed autoimmune disease, was present in all patients, so the immune response of the patients might differ from that of healthy individuals. The number of TCRs above 1 in 1000 frequency did not change with DPC sensitization; there was no evidence of global repertoire structure alterations.

The time point label corresponds to: pre-sensitization, week 0. This specimen's treatment or condition label, per the study, means: therapeutic diphenylcyclopropenone sensitization with weekly scalp DPC. Blood at each patch-test visit was drawn before the patch test was applied. Eligible patients were aged 18 to 70, diagnosed with alopecia, deemed suitable for DPC therapy, and excluded if pregnant. Total RNA was isolated from unfractionated whole blood collected in Tempus Blood RNA tubes. This clonotype was obtained from a man aged 18 to 35 with alopecia areata. Some clones in this sample may be carry-over from other donors' samples. The source material was whole blood, sampled in connection with sensitization to the hapten diphenylcyclopropenone (DPC). The rearranged segments are TRBV6-4 and TRBJ2-3; 7 middle bases align to TRBD1. The DNA is as follows: TGTGCCAGCAGTGTCGCGACAGGGAATTCTCAGTATTTT. Its protein product is CASSVATGNSQYF.